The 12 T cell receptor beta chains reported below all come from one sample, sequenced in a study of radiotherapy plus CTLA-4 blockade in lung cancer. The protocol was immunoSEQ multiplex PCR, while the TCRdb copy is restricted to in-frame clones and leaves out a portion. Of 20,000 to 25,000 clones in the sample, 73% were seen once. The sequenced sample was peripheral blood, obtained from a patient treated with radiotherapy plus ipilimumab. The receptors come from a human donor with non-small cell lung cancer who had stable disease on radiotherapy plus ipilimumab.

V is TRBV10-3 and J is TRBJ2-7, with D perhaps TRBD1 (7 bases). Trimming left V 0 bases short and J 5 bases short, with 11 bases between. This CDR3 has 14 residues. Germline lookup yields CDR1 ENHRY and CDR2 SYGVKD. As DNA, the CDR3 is TGTGCCATCAGTGAGTCGCAGGGGGGCCACGAGCAGTACTTC. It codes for CAISESQGGHEQYF.

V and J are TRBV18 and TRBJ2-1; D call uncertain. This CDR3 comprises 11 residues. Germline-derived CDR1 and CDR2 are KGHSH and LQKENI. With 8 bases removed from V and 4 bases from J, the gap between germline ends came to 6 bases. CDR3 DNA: TGTGCCAGCACCCTTTACAATGAGCAGTTCTTC. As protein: CASTLYNEQFF. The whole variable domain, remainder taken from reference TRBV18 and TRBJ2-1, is NAGVMQNPRHLVRRRGQEARLRCSPMKGHSHVYWYRQLPEEGLKFMVYLQKENIIDESGMPKERFSAEFPKEGPSILRIQQVVRGDSAAYFCASTLYNEQFFGPGTRLTVL.

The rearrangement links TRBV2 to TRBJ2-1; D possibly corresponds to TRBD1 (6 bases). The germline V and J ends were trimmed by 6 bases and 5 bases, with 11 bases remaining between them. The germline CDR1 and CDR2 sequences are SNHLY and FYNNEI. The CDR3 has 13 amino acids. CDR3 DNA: TGTGCCAGCAGCAGGGGAAGGGACAATGAGCAGTTCTTC. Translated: CASSRGRDNEQFF.

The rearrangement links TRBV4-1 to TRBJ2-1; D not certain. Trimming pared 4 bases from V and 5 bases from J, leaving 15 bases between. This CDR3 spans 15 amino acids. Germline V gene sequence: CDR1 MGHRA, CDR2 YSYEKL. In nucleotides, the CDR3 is TGCGCCAGCAGCCCCTCTACTTGGAGAAACAATGAGCAGTTCTTC. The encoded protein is CASSPSTWRNNEQFF.

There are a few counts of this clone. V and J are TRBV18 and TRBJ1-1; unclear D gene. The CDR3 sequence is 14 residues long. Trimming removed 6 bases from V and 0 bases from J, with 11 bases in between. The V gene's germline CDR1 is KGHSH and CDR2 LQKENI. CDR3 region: CASSTTALNTEAFF. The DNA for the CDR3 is TGTGCCAGCTCCACGACGGCTTTGAACACTGAAGCTTTCTTT.

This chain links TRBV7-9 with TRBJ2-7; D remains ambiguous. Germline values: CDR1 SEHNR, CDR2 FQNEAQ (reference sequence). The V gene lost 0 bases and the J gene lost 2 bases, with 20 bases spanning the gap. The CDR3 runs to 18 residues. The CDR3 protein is CASSLAAKSPAEPYEQYF. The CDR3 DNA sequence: TGTGCCAGCAGCTTAGCAGCCAAGTCACCCGCGGAACCCTACGAGCAGTACTTC.

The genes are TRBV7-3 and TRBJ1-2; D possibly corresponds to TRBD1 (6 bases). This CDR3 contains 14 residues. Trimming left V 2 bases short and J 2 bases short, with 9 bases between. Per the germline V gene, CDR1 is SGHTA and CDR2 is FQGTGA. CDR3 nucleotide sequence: TGTGCCAGCAGCTTAGACAGGACAAACTATGGCTACACCTTC. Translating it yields CASSLDRTNYGYTF.

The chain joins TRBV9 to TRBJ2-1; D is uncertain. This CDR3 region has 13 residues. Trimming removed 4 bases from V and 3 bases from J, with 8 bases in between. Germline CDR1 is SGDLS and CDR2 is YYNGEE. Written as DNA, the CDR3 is TGTGCCAGCAGCCCTTTTGTCTACAATGAGCAGTTCTTC. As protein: CASSPFVYNEQFF.

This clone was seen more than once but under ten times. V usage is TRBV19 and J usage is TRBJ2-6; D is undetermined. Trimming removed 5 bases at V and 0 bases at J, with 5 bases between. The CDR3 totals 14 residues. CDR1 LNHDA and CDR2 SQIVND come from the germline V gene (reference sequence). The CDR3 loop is CASSYNSGANVLTF. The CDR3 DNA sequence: TGTGCCAGTAGTTACAACTCTGGGGCCAACGTCCTGACTTTC.

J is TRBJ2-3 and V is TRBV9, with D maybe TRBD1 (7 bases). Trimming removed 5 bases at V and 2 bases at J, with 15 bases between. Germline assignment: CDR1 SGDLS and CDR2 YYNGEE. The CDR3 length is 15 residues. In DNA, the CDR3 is TGTGCCAGCAGTTCTCAGGGGGGAGACACAGATACGCAGTATTTT. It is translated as CASSSQGGDTDTQYF.

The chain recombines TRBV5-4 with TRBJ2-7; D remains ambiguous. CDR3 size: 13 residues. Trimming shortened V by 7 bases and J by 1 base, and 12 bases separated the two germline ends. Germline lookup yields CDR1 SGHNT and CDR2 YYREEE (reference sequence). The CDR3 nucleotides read TGTGCCAGCTCCCCTGGGGTGTCCTACGAGCAGTACTTC. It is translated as CASSPGVSYEQYF.

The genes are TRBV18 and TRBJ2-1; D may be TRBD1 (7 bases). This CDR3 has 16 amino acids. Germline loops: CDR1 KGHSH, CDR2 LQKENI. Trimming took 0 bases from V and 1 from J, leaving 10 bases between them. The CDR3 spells CASSPPAGQSYNEQFF. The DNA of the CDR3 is TGTGCCAGCTCACCACCGGCGGGACAGTCCTACAATGAGCAGTTCTTC. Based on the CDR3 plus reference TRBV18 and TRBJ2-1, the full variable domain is NAGVMQNPRHLVRRRGQEARLRCSPMKGHSHVYWYRQLPEEGLKFMVYLQKENIIDESGMPKERFSAEFPKEGPSILRIQQVVRGDSAAYFCASSPPAGQSYNEQFFGPGTRLTVL.